This T cell receptor beta chain was captured by sequencing in a study of T cell repertoires in cytomegalovirus infection. General study results and limits: CMV-specific TCR beta clonotypes restricted by HLA-C dominated the ex vivo response.

TCRdb re-analysed the reads in MiXCR, keeping a single row per CDR3 protein. This sample has about 920,000 distinct CDR3 sequences, with roughly 30% found just once. As for this clonotype: Its antigen is not known.

The CDR3 sequence is 14 residues long. In germline, CDR1 is SEHNR, CDR2 FQNEAQ (reference sequence). The V and J ends lost 7 bases and 3 bases respectively, with 13 bases between them. The TCR sequence derives from a human donor in good health (CMV status not recorded). Some clones in this sample may be carry-over from other donors' samples. The sample was cultured CD8+ T cells from PBMCs, taken from culture after CMV antigen stimulation. The rearrangement links TRBV7-9 to TRBJ1-3; D is unresolved. The DNA of the CDR3 is TGTGCCAGCACCTCCGAGAACCTTGGAAACACCATATATTTT. Translated, it gives CASTSENLGNTIYF. The full variable domain, with the rest looked up from reference TRBV7-9 and TRBJ1-3, is DTGVSQNPRHKITKRGQNVTFRCDPISEHNRLYWYRQTLGQGPEFLTYFQNEAQLEKSRLLSDRFSAERPKGSFSTLEIQRTEQGDSAMYLCASTSENLGNTIYFGEGSWLTVV.